This TCR beta chain was obtained from a study of OX40 agonist ivuxolimab in advanced cancers. Clones were sequenced by immunoSEQ multiplex PCR, and TCRdb holds only the in-frame ones, with some missing. The top ten hold 0.95% to 1.3% of the sample, which has 85,000 to 90,000 clones, more than 85% seen once. V gave up 0 bases and J gave up 2 bases; unmatched junction bases: 5. In germline, CDR1 is KGHSH, CDR2 LQKENI. This CDR3 is 16 amino acids long. Sequenced material: CD4+ or CD8+ T cells sorted from blood, taken in a trial of the OX40 agonist ivuxolimab. V usage is TRBV18 and J usage is TRBJ2-3, with 7 bases lining up with TRBD2. This sequence originates from an adult with an advanced solid tumor such as melanoma, head and neck, liver or kidney cancer. CDR3 amino acids: CASSPPPSGSTDTQYF. The CDR3 DNA reads as TGTGCCAGCTCACCACCGCCTAGCGGATCCACAGATACGCAGTATTTT.